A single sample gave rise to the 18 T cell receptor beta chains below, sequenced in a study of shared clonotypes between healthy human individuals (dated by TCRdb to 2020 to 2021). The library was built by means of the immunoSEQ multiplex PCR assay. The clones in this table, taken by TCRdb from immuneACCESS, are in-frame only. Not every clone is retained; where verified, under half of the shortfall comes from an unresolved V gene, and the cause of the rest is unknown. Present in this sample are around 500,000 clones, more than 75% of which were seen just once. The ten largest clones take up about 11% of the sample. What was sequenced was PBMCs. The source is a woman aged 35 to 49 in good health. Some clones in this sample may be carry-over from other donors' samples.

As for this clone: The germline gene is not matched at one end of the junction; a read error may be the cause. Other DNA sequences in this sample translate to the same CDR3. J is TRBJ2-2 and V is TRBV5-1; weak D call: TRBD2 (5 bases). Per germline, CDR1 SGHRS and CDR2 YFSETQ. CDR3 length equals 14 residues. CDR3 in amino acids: CASMSDGGTGELFF. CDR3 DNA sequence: TGTGCCAGCATGTCGGACGGCGGGACCGGGGAGCTGTTTTTT.

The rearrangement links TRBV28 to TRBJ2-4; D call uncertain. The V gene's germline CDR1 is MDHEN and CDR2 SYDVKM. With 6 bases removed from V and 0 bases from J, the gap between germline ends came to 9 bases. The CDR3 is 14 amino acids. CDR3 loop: CASSENLAKNIQYF. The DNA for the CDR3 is TGTGCCAGCAGCGAAAACCTAGCCAAAAACATTCAGTACTTC.

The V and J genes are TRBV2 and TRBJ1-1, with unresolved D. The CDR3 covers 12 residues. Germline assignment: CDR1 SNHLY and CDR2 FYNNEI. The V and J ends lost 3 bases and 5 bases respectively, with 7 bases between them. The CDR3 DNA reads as TGTGCCAGCAGTGAGGGGTGGACTGAAGCTTTCTTT. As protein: CASSEGWTEAFF.

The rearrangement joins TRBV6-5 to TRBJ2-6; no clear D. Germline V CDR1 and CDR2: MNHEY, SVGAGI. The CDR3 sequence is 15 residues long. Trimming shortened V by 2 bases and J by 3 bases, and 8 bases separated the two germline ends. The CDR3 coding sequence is TGTGCCAGCAGTTACGTGGGGAATGGGGCCAACGTCCTGACTTTC. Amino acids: CASSYVGNGANVLTF.

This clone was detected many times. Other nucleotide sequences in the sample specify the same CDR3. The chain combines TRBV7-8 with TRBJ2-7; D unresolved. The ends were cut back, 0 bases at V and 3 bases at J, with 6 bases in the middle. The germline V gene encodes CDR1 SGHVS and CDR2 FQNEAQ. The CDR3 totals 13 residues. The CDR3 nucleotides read TGTGCCAGCAGCTTAGCCCCATACTACGAGCAGTACTTC. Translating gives CASSLAPYYEQYF.

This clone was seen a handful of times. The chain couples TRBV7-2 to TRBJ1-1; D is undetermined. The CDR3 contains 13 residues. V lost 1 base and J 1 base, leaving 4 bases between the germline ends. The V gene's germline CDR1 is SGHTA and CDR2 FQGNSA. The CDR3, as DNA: TGTGCCAGCAGCTTAGAGCCGAACACTGAAGCTTTCTTT. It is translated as CASSLEPNTEAFF.

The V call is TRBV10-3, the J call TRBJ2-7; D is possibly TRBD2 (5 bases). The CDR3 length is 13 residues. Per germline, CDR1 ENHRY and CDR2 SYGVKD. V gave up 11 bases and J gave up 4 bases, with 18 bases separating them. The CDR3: CASLGLPNYEQYF. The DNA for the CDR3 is TGTGCCTCCCTAGGACTGCCAAATTACGAGCAGTACTTC.

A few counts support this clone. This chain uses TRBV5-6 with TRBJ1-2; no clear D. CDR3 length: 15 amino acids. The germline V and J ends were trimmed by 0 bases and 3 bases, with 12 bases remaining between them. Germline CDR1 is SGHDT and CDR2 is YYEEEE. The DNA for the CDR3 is TGTGCCAGCAGCTTGGGCGACCGAGACGACTATGGCTACACCTTC. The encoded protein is CASSLGDRDDYGYTF.

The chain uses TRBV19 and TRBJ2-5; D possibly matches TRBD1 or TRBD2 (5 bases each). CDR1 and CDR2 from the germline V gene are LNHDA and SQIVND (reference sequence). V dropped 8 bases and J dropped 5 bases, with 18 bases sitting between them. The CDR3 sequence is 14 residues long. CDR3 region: CASAQGARGETQYF. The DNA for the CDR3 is TGTGCCAGTGCGCAAGGGGCGAGGGGCGAGACCCAGTACTTC.

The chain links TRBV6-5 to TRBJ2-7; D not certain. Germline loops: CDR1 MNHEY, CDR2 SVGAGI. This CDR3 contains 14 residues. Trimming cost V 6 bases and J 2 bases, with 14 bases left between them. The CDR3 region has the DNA TGTGCCAGCAGCCCTTCGCGGTGGACCTACGAGCAGTACTTC. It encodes CASSPSRWTYEQYF.

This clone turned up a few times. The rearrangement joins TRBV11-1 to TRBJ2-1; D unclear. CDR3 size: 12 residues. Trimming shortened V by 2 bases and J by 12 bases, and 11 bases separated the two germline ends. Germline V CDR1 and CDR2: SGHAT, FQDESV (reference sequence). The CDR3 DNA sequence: TGTGCCAGCAGCTTATCGGTCAGAAGGCAGTTCTTC. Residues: CASSLSVRRQFF.

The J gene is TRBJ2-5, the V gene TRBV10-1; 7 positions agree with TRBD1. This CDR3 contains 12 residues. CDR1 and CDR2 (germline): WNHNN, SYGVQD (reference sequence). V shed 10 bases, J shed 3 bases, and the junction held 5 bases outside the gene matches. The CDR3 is CATSGQEETQYF. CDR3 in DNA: TGCGCCACCAGCGGACAGGAAGAGACCCAGTACTTC.

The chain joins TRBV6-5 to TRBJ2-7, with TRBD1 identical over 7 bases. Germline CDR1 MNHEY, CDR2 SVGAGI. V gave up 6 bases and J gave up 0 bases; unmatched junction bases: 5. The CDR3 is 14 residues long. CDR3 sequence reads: CASSEGQRSYEQYF. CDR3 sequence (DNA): TGTGCCAGCAGCGAGGGACAGCGCTCCTACGAGCAGTACTTC.

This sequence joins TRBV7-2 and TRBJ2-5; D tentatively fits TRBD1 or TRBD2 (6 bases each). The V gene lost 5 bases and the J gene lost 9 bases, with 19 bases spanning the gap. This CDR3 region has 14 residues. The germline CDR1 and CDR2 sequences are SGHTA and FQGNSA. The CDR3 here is CASSGGQALGSQYF. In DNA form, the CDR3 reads TGTGCCAGCAGCGGGGGGCAGGCCCTGGGTTCCCAGTACTTC.

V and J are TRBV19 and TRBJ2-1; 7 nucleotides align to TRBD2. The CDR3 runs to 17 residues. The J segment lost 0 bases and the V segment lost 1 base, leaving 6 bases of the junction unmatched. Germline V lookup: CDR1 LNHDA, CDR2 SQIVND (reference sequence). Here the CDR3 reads CASSIGLGGSSYNEQFF. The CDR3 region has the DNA TGTGCCAGTAGTATAGGACTTGGCGGGAGCTCCTACAATGAGCAGTTCTTC.

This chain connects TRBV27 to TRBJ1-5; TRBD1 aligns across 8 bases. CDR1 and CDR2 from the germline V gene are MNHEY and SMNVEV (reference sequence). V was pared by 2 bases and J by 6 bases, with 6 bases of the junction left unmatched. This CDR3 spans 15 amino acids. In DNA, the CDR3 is TGTGCCAGCAGTTTAAGCCCGCAGGGGGCTCAGCCCCAGCATTTT. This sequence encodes CASSLSPQGAQPQHF.

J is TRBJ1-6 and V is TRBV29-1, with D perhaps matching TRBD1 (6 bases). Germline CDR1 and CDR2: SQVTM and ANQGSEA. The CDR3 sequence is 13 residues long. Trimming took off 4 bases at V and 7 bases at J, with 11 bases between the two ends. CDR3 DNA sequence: TGCAGCGTTGGACAGGACCAAAATTCACCCCTCCACTTT. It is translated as CSVGQDQNSPLHF.

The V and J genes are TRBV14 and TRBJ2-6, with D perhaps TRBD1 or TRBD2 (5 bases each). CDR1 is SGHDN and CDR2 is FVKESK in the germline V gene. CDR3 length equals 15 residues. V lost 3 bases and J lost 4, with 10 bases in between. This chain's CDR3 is CASSQRGSGANVLTF. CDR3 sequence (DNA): TGTGCCAGCAGCCAGAGGGGTTCCGGGGCCAACGTCCTGACTTTC. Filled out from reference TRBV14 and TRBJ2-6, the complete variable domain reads EAGVTQFPSHSVIEKGQTVTLRCDPISGHDNLYWYRRVMGKEIKFLLHFVKESKQDESGMPNNRFLAERTGGTYSTLKVQPAELEDSGVYFCASSQRGSGANVLTFGAGSRLTVL.